Listed below are T cell receptor beta chains from one sample, sequenced in a study of T cell responses to AZD1222 COVID-19 vaccine. Only in-frame clones appear in the TCRdb table, and some are missing; sequencing was by immunoSEQ multiplex PCR. The sample lists 150,000 to 200,000 clones; 90% to 95% were seen once. Sequenced material: peripheral blood, taken on day 0 of AZD1222 vaccination. The receptors derive from an adult in good health. The CDR3 runs from the conserved cysteine through the conserved F or W. D genes are given only for firm matches. Clone size is shown for a subset of rows, as once, few, many or a class of expanded clone.

D gene: TRBD1; V gene: TRBV28; J gene: TRBJ1-2; clone size: NA; CDR3 DNA: TGTGCCAGCAGTAACCCTATCGGACAGGGCCTCTATGGCTACACCTTC; CDR3 protein: CASSNPIGQGLYGYTF
D gene: NA; V gene: TRBV27; J gene: TRBJ1-1; clone size: NA; CDR3 DNA: TGTGCCAGCAGTTCCCCGACAGATGGGTACACTGAAGCTTTCTTT; CDR3 protein: CASSSPTDGYTEAFF
D gene: TRBD1; V gene: TRBV3-1/TRBV3-2; J gene: TRBJ1-2; clone size: NA; CDR3 DNA: TGTGCCAGCAGCACTGGACAGGCCCTTTTCGGCTACACCTTC; CDR3 protein: CASSTGQALFGYTF
D gene: NA; V gene: TRBV30; J gene: TRBJ1-2; clone size: NA; CDR3 DNA: TGTGCCTGGACCCGGGACCCAAAAGAGCGGGGCTACACCTTC; CDR3 protein: CAWTRDPKERGYTF
D gene: TRBD1; V gene: TRBV10-3; J gene: TRBJ1-1; clone size: once; CDR3 DNA: TGTGCCATCAGTGATGGACAGGGGGCCGGGAGCACTGAAGCTTTCTTT; CDR3 protein: CAISDGQGAGSTEAFF
D gene: NA; V gene: TRBV10-3; J gene: TRBJ1-3; clone size: NA; CDR3 DNA: TGTGCCATCAGTGAACAGCAGGGGTCGGCGAAGGGAAACACCATATATTTT; CDR3 protein: CAISEQQGSAKGNTIYF
D gene: NA; V gene: TRBV21-1; J gene: TRBJ1-1; clone size: NA; CDR3 DNA: TGTGCCAGCAAACAGGGGATAGACACTGAAGCTTTCTTT; CDR3 protein: CASKQGIDTEAFF
D gene: NA; V gene: TRBV6-5; J gene: TRBJ1-2; clone size: NA; CDR3 DNA: TGTGCCAGCAACCTTAACTATGGCTACACCTTC; CDR3 protein: CASNLNYGYTF
D gene: NA; V gene: TRBV5-1; J gene: TRBJ1-1; clone size: NA; CDR3 DNA: TGCGCCAGCAGCAATACAGGCATGAACACTGAAGCTTTCTTT; CDR3 protein: CASSNTGMNTEAFF
D gene: NA; V gene: TRBV19; J gene: TRBJ1-5; clone size: once; CDR3 DNA: TGTGCCAGTATAGATCCAACAGGGTATAGCAATCAGCCCCAGCATTTT; CDR3 protein: CASIDPTGYSNQPQHF
D gene: NA; V gene: TRBV12-5; J gene: TRBJ1-5; clone size: NA; CDR3 DNA: TGTGCTAGTGGTCCCGGGGAGCCCCAGCATTTT; CDR3 protein: CASGPGEPQHF
D gene: NA; V gene: TRBV15; J gene: TRBJ1-5; clone size: NA; CDR3 DNA: TGTGCCACCAGCAGAGGGGGCCTTTGGGGTCAGCCCCAGCATTTT; CDR3 protein: CATSRGGLWGQPQHF
D gene: NA; V gene: TRBV12-3/TRBV12-4; J gene: TRBJ1-1; clone size: few; CDR3 DNA: TGTGCCAGCAGTTTCAGGGCGAACACTGAAGCTTTCTTT; CDR3 protein: CASSFRANTEAFF
D gene: NA; V gene: TRBV28; J gene: TRBJ1-5; clone size: few; CDR3 DNA: TGTGCCAGCAGTTCACAAGGGGGTTGGCAGCCCCAGCATTTT; CDR3 protein: CASSSQGGWQPQHF
D gene: NA; V gene: TRBV2; J gene: TRBJ1-2; clone size: once; CDR3 DNA: TGTGCCAGCCGACAGTTCATTTATGGCTACACCTTC; CDR3 protein: CASRQFIYGYTF
D gene: TRBD1; V gene: TRBV5-1; J gene: TRBJ2-7; clone size: NA; CDR3 DNA: TGCGCCAGCAGCAAGATTCCATCGGGACAGAACTACGAGCAGTACTTC; CDR3 protein: CASSKIPSGQNYEQYF
D gene: TRBD1; V gene: TRBV6-4; J gene: TRBJ1-1; clone size: NA; CDR3 DNA: TGTGCCAGCATAAGGACAGGGGGCAGGTCTGAAGCTTTCTTT; CDR3 protein: CASIRTGGRSEAFF
D gene: NA; V gene: TRBV18; J gene: TRBJ2-5; clone size: NA; CDR3 DNA: TGTGCCAGCTCACTAACTATCTACCAAGAGACCCAGTACTTC; CDR3 protein: CASSLTIYQETQYF
D gene: TRBD1; V gene: TRBV4-1; J gene: TRBJ1-1; clone size: NA; CDR3 DNA: TGCGCCAGCAGCCGTTACCACTACAGGGGGGGAATGAACACTGAAGCTTTCTTT; CDR3 protein: CASSRYHYRGGMNTEAFF
D gene: TRBD1; V gene: TRBV7-2; J gene: TRBJ1-2; clone size: NA; CDR3 DNA: TGTGCCAGCTCACCTGGACAGGGAACTAGTGGCTACACCTTC; CDR3 protein: CASSPGQGTSGYTF
D gene: TRBD1; V gene: TRBV4-1; J gene: TRBJ1-2; clone size: NA; CDR3 DNA: TGCGCCAGCAGCCAACGGGACCGGACAGGCAACTATGGCTACACCTTC; CDR3 protein: CASSQRDRTGNYGYTF
D gene: TRBD1; V gene: TRBV7-2; J gene: TRBJ1-2; clone size: once; CDR3 DNA: TGTGCCAGCAGCCCCCGGGGGACAGTTAACTATGGCTACACCTTC; CDR3 protein: CASSPRGTVNYGYTF
D gene: TRBD1; V gene: TRBV7-9; J gene: TRBJ1-6; clone size: NA; CDR3 DNA: TGTGCCAGCAGCTTTGGACAGGCTTATTCACCCCTCCACTTT; CDR3 protein: CASSFGQAYSPLHF
D gene: NA; V gene: TRBV12-1; J gene: TRBJ2-5; clone size: once; CDR3 DNA: TGTGCCAGCAGCTTTTGGGGACAGCCCCAAGAGACCCAGTACTTC; CDR3 protein: CASSFWGQPQETQYF
D gene: TRBD2; V gene: TRBV6-5; J gene: TRBJ2-2; clone size: NA; CDR3 DNA: TGTGCCACCAGGGTCGGGACTAGTGGCACCGGGGAGCTGTTTTTT; CDR3 protein: CATRVGTSGTGELFF
D gene: NA; V gene: TRBV11-3; J gene: TRBJ1-1; clone size: NA; CDR3 DNA: TGTGCCAGCAGCTTAGGCGGCCAGACAGGGAACACTGAAGCTTTCTTT; CDR3 protein: CASSLGGQTGNTEAFF
D gene: TRBD1; V gene: TRBV3-1/TRBV3-2; J gene: TRBJ1-6; clone size: NA; CDR3 DNA: TGTGCCAGCAGCCTAAGACAGGGACTCCATTCACCCCTCCACTTT; CDR3 protein: CASSLRQGLHSPLHF
D gene: NA; V gene: TRBV5-4; J gene: TRBJ1-2; clone size: NA; CDR3 DNA: TGTGCCAGCAGCTTGCCCGGGACGGAGTATGGCTACACCTTC; CDR3 protein: CASSLPGTEYGYTF
D gene: NA; V gene: TRBV5-5; J gene: TRBJ1-3; clone size: once; CDR3 DNA: TGTGCCAGCAGCGGCGCCCGGTACTCTGGAAACACCATATATTTT; CDR3 protein: CASSGARYSGNTIYF
D gene: TRBD1; V gene: TRBV4-3; J gene: TRBJ1-4; clone size: NA; CDR3 DNA: TGCGCCAGCAGCCAATACGGACAGGCGCGAAATGAAAAACTGTTTTTT; CDR3 protein: CASSQYGQARNEKLFF
D gene: TRBD1; V gene: TRBV24-1; J gene: TRBJ1-1; clone size: few; CDR3 DNA: TGTGCCACCACAACAGGGGTCGGGACTGAAGCTTTCTTT; CDR3 protein: CATTTGVGTEAFF
D gene: NA; V gene: TRBV6-5; J gene: TRBJ1-1; clone size: NA; CDR3 DNA: TGTGCCAGCAGCCTAAGGAACACTGAAGCTTTCTTT; CDR3 protein: CASSLRNTEAFF
D gene: NA; V gene: TRBV19; J gene: TRBJ1-2; clone size: once; CDR3 DNA: TGTGCCAGTAGTTCTGCAACGGGACTCCTTAACTATGGCTACACCTTC; CDR3 protein: CASSSATGLLNYGYTF
D gene: NA; V gene: TRBV5-1; J gene: TRBJ1-4; clone size: NA; CDR3 DNA: TGCGCCAGCAGCCGGGACACCGGTAATGAAAAACTGTTTTTT; CDR3 protein: CASSRDTGNEKLFF
D gene: NA; V gene: TRBV20-1; J gene: TRBJ2-5; clone size: few; CDR3 DNA: TGCAGTGCTAGTCCAGAGGTAGGGCAAGAGACCCAGTACTTC; CDR3 protein: CSASPEVGQETQYF
D gene: NA; V gene: TRBV27; J gene: TRBJ1-1; clone size: once; CDR3 DNA: TGTGCCAGCCTTGCGCCAGGGGCTTACGGTGAAGCTTTCTTT; CDR3 protein: CASLAPGAYGEAFF
D gene: NA; V gene: TRBV6-1; J gene: TRBJ2-7; clone size: NA; CDR3 DNA: TGTGCCAGCAGTGACGGACAACTGGACGAGCAGTACTTC; CDR3 protein: CASSDGQLDEQYF
D gene: NA; V gene: TRBV2; J gene: TRBJ1-4; clone size: NA; CDR3 DNA: TGTGCCAGCAGTGAACGGGGCAAGGAGGCTAATGAAAAACTGTTTTTT; CDR3 protein: CASSERGKEANEKLFF
D gene: NA; V gene: TRBV19; J gene: TRBJ2-3; clone size: NA; CDR3 DNA: TGTGCCAGTAGGAAGCCCGGGGCCACAGATACGCAGTATTTT; CDR3 protein: CASRKPGATDTQYF
D gene: TRBD2; V gene: TRBV4-1; J gene: TRBJ2-5; clone size: NA; CDR3 DNA: TGCGCCAGCAGCCAATTAGCGGGGGGGTACGAGACCCAGTACTTC; CDR3 protein: CASSQLAGGYETQYF
D gene: NA; V gene: TRBV3-1/TRBV3-2; J gene: TRBJ1-3; clone size: NA; CDR3 DNA: TGTGCCAGCAGCCAAGCTTGGGGGCCTGGAAACACCATATATTTT; CDR3 protein: CASSQAWGPGNTIYF
D gene: NA; V gene: TRBV27; J gene: TRBJ1-2; clone size: NA; CDR3 DNA: TGTGCCAGCAGTTTAAGCGGTAGGGCTTACTATGGCTACACCTTC; CDR3 protein: CASSLSGRAYYGYTF
D gene: TRBD1; V gene: TRBV9; J gene: TRBJ1-5; clone size: NA; CDR3 DNA: TGTGCCAGCAGCGTAGTCCAATACAGGGGCCGACAGCCCCAGCATTTT; CDR3 protein: CASSVVQYRGRQPQHF
D gene: NA; V gene: TRBV19; J gene: TRBJ1-4; clone size: NA; CDR3 DNA: TGTGCCAGTAGTGAAGACCCGGTGGGTGAAAAACTGTTTTTT; CDR3 protein: CASSEDPVGEKLFF
D gene: NA; V gene: TRBV19; J gene: TRBJ1-5; clone size: NA; CDR3 DNA: TGTGCCAGTAGTAATAGGGGGGCAGGGGACAATCAGCCCCAGCATTTT; CDR3 protein: CASSNRGAGDNQPQHF
D gene: TRBD1; V gene: TRBV18; J gene: TRBJ2-7; clone size: NA; CDR3 DNA: TGTGCCAGCTCACCCCAGGGACAGGGACTTTCCGACGAGCAGTACTTC; CDR3 protein: CASSPQGQGLSDEQYF
D gene: NA; V gene: TRBV20-1; J gene: TRBJ1-6; clone size: NA; CDR3 DNA: TGCAGTGCTAGTCCGGGCCAGGGGAATTCACCCCTCCACTTT; CDR3 protein: CSASPGQGNSPLHF
D gene: TRBD1; V gene: TRBV5-1; J gene: TRBJ1-2; clone size: NA; CDR3 DNA: TGCGCCAGCAGCGAGACAGGGTCCTATGGCTACACCTTC; CDR3 protein: CASSETGSYGYTF
D gene: NA; V gene: TRBV12-3/TRBV12-4; J gene: TRBJ1-2; clone size: NA; CDR3 DNA: TGTGCCAGCGGGCCGGACTATGGCTACACCTTC; CDR3 protein: CASGPDYGYTF
D gene: NA; V gene: TRBV10-1; J gene: TRBJ1-1; clone size: NA; CDR3 DNA: TGCGCCAGCAGTTGGACAGCGCCGAACACTGAAGCTTTCTTT; CDR3 protein: CASSWTAPNTEAFF
D gene: TRBD2; V gene: TRBV30; J gene: TRBJ2-5; clone size: NA; CDR3 DNA: TGTGCCTGGAGTTTCTCGGGGGGATCAGAGACCCAGTACTTC; CDR3 protein: CAWSFSGGSETQYF